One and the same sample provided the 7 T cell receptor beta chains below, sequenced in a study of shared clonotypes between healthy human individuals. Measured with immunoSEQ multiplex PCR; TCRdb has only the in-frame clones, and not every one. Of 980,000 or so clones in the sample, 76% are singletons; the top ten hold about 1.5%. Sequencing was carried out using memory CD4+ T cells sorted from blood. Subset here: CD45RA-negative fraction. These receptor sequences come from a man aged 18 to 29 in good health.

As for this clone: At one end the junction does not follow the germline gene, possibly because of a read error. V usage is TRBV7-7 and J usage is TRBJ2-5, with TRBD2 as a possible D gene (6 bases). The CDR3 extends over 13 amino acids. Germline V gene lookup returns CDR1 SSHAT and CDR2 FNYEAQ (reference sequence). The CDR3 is CASSPSVLETQYF. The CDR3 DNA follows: TGTGCTAGCAGCCCTAGCGTACTAGAGACCCAGTACTTC.

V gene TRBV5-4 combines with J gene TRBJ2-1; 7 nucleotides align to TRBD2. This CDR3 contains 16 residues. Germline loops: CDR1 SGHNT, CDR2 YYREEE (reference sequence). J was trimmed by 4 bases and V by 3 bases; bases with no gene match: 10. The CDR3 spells CASSSPRGGAYNEQFF. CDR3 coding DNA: TGTGCCAGCAGCTCGCCCCGGGGAGGGGCTTACAATGAGCAGTTCTTC.

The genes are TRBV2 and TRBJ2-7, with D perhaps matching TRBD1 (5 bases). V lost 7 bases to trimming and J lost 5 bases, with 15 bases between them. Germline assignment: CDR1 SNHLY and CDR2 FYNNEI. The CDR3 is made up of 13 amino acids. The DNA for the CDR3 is TGTGCCAGCAATGTGGCAGGGTTCAACGAGCAGTACTTC. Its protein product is CASNVAGFNEQYF.

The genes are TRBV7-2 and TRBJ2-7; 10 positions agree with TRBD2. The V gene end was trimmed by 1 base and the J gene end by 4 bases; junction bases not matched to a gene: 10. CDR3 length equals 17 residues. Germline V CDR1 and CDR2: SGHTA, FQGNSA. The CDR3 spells CASSLDPPSGGRYEQYF. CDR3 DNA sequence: TGTGCCAGCAGCTTAGACCCCCCTAGCGGGGGTAGGTACGAGCAGTACTTC.

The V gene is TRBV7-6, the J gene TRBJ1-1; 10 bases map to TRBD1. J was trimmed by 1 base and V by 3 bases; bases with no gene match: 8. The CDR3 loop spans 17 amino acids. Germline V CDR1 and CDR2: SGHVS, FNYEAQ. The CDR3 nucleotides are TGTGCCAGCAGCTTTTCCGGGACAGGGGTGGGGAACACTGAAGCTTTCTTT. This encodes CASSFSGTGVGNTEAFF.

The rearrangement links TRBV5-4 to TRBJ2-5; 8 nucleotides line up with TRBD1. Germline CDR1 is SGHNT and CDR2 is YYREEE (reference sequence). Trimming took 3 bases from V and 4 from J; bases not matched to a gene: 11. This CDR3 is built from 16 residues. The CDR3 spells CASSYGTGPSRETQYF. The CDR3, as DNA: TGTGCCAGCAGCTACGGGACAGGACCTTCAAGAGAGACCCAGTACTTC.

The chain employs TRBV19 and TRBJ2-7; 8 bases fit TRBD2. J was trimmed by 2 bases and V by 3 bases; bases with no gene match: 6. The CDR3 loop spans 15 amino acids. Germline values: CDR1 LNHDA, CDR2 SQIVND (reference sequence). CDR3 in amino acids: CASSMVAGGAYEQYF. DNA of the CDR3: TGTGCCAGTAGTATGGTGGCGGGGGGCGCCTACGAGCAGTACTTC.